Presented here are 5 T cell receptor beta chains from one specimen sequenced in a study of CD8+CD57+ T cells in acquired aplastic anemia. TCR beta VDJ and CDR3 profiles were obtained from a genomic DNA template. TCRdb passed the reads through MiXCR, listing each CDR3 protein once. In the table there are about 42,000 distinct CDR3 sequences, about 65% of which are singletons. What was sequenced was sorted CD4+, CD8+, or CD8+CD57+ T cells (not recorded which) from PBMCs. The receptors shown here come from a human donor in good health, serving as a control.

This clonotype is judged medium-sized. The gene calls are TRBV15 and TRBJ2-2, with D tentatively TRBD1 or TRBD2 (7 bases each). Germline CDR1 LNHNV, CDR2 YYDKDF (reference sequence). V lost 0 bases and J lost 3, with 14 bases in between. The CDR3 is made up of 17 amino acids. The CDR3 sequence is CATSRDRGGGYTGELFF. DNA for the CDR3: TGTGCCACCAGCAGAGATCGGGGAGGGGGCTACACCGGGGAGCTGTTTTTT.

To note about this clonotype: The germline gene is not matched at one end of the junction; a read error may be the cause. The chain has TRBV6-2 or TRBV6-3 and TRBJ1-1; D not certain. CDR1 is MNHEY and CDR2 is SVGEGT in the germline V gene. This CDR3 comprises 12 residues. CDR3 sequence reads: CARSYSLVEAFF. The DNA of the CDR3 is TGTGCCCGCAGTTACTCGCTCGTTGAAGCTTTCTTT.

The genes are TRBV25-1 and TRBJ2-1; the match to TRBD2 covers 12 bases. CDR3 size: 15 residues. Looked up from germline, CDR1 is MGHDK and CDR2 is SYGVNS. J was trimmed by 4 bases and V by 6 bases; bases with no gene match: 4. CDR3 sequence reads: CASSLTSGGYNEQFF. The CDR3 coding sequence is TGTGCCAGCAGCCTAACTAGCGGGGGGTACAATGAGCAGTTCTTC.

The V call is TRBV7-8, the J call TRBJ2-3; possibly TRBD1 for D (5 bases). The CDR3 has 14 residues. The V and J ends lost 3 bases and 2 bases respectively, with 9 bases between them. CDR1 and CDR2 from the germline V gene are SGHVS and FQNEAQ. The CDR3 bases are TGTGCCAGCAGCTTTTGGGGCCCCACAGATACGCAGTATTTT. Translating gives CASSFWGPTDTQYF.

On this clonotype: In this CDR3 the conserved last residue, phenylalanine or tryptophan, is missing, so a read error is likely. V usage is TRBV2 and J usage is TRBJ2-7, with a weak D call TRBD1 (5 bases). This CDR3 spans 17 amino acids. CDR1 and CDR2 from the germline V gene are SNHLY and FYNNEI. The ends were cut back, 3 bases at V and 3 bases at J, with 21 bases in the middle. For the CDR3, the DNA is TGTGCCAGCAGTGAGTTTCATGACCGTTGGACAATCTACGAGCAGTACTCC. This gives the protein CASSEFHDRWTIYEQYS.